The 4 T cell receptor beta chains presented below share a single source sample, sequenced in a study of T cell responses to AZD1222 COVID-19 vaccine. Sequencing was performed with immunoSEQ multiplex PCR; in TCRdb, only in-frame clones are kept and a portion is missing. The table has about 150,000 clones, roughly 90% seen once. The sequencing used peripheral blood, collected on day 0 of AZD1222 vaccination. The receptors shown here come from an adult in good health.

In its sample, this clone was seen a few times. The genes are TRBV30 and TRBJ1-2; 9 bases match TRBD1. V lost 3 bases to trimming and J lost 6 bases; unmatched junction nucleotides: 8. Germline lookup yields CDR1 GTSNPN and CDR2 SVGIG (reference sequence). The CDR3 sequence is 14 residues long. CDR3: CAWRLPGQGNGYTF. CDR3 bases: TGTGCCTGGAGATTACCGGGACAGGGAAATGGCTACACCTTC.

V and J are TRBV27 and TRBJ1-2; the D gene is possibly TRBD1 (6 bases). V was shortened by 9 bases and J by 2 bases, with 13 bases between the two germline ends. The CDR3 has 13 residues. Germline CDR1 MNHEY, CDR2 SMNVEV (reference sequence). The DNA of the CDR3 is TGTGCCAGTGGAACCACAGGGAACTATGGCTACACCTTC. Translation gives CASGTTGNYGYTF.

V is TRBV30 and J is TRBJ1-2, with D possibly matching TRBD1 (6 bases). Trimming pared 3 bases from V and 8 bases from J, leaving 19 bases between. This CDR3 region has 14 residues. Germline V lookup: CDR1 GTSNPN, CDR2 SVGIG (reference sequence). CDR3 protein: CAWSPLDSQGGYTF. The DNA of the CDR3 is TGTGCCTGGAGCCCACTGGACAGTCAAGGGGGCTACACCTTC.

This chain links TRBV7-8 with TRBJ1-2; 10 positions match TRBD1. V lost 5 bases and J lost 3; bases outside the gene matches: 6. The CDR3 runs to 15 residues. Germline loops: CDR1 SGHVS, CDR2 FQNEAQ. The CDR3 loop reads CASSTRQGADYGYTF. As DNA, the CDR3 is TGTGCCAGCAGCACCCGACAGGGGGCGGACTATGGCTACACCTTC.